Shown below are 3 T cell receptor beta chains from a single sample sequenced in a study of CD8+ T cells in alopecia areata. Sorting of pooled cutaneous lymph node cells was based on CD4, CD8alpha, NKG2D, NKG2ACE and other markers. Reverse transcribed after extraction, RNA yielded cDNA as the sequencing template. Libraries were prepared by immunoSEQ multiplex PCR; TCRdb keeps only in-frame clonotypes and omits some of them. Singletons are absent from the sample, which has 270,000 or so clones. Sequenced material: CD4+ T cells sorted from a lymph node. These receptors were obtained from a C3H/HeJ mouse with alopecia areata. The MHC haplotype of this mouse line is H2-k.

This clone has just a few counts. Mouse gene names apply. From the germline J gene comes the end of the CDR3, since the read stops 4 residues before it. The chain employs TRBV1 and TRBJ2-5; 7 nucleotides align to TRBD1. This CDR3 is built from 14 residues. Per the germline V gene, CDR1 is NSQYPW and CDR2 is LRSPGD (reference sequence). CDR3 bases read: TGCACCTGCAGTGCAGAGGGGACAGAAGAC. Its translation is CTCSAEGTED. The entire CDR3 reads CTCSAEGTEDTQYF.

This clone has a handful of counts. Genes here carry mouse names. The read gets to within 4 residues of the CDR3 end, and the germline J gene fills in the rest. The chain links TRBV17 to TRBJ2-3; perhaps TRBD1 as D (5 bases). Trimming took off 0 bases at V and 3 bases at J, with 7 bases between the two ends. The CDR3 is 14 residues long. CDR1 and CDR2 from the germline V gene are MNHDT and YYDKIL. The CDR3 bases that were read are TGTGCTAGCAGTAGAGACTACAGGGCAGAA. Amino acids: CASSRDYRAE. The whole CDR3 protein reads CASSRDYRAETLYF.

For this clone: Here the gene names and germline are mouse. Read coverage stops 4 residues before the CDR3 terminus; the germline J gene supplies the remainder. V usage is TRBV19 and J usage is TRBJ2-7; 7 bases align to TRBD1. Germline CDR1 and CDR2: FNHDT and SITEND (reference sequence). The CDR3 covers 12 residues. CDR3 in amino acids: CASSFDRDEQYF. CDR3 DNA, as far as it was read: TGTGCCAGCAGTTTCGACAGGGAT.